This entry lists 21 T cell receptor beta chains sequenced from one sample in a study of CXCR3-negative and CXCR3-positive naive CD8 T cells. Each TRB cDNA library was prepared by 5' RACE (with UMI labels). TCRdb re-called the 5' RACE reads and gives one entry per CDR3 protein, without DNA. The repertoire table contains roughly 89,000 distinct CDR3 sequences. The sample consisted of naive CXCR3- CD8+ T cells from blood. Subset denoted: CD45RO-CCR7+CD27+CD95- naive CD8+ T cells lacking CXCR3 (TNR3-). These receptors all stem from a human donor in good health. Some clones in this sample may be carry-over from other donors' samples.

The chain joins TRBV28 to TRBJ1-2. The CDR3 has 12 residues. Germline loops: CDR1 MDHEN, CDR2 SYDVKM. The CDR3 here is CASSFEADGYTF.

V usage is TRBV18 and J usage is TRBJ2-7. The CDR3 is 13 residues long. Germline-derived CDR1 and CDR2 are KGHSH and LQKENI. CDR3 in amino acids: CASSPRESYEQYF.

This chain joins TRBV29-1 and TRBJ2-5; lacking DNA, the TRBD2 call made by TCRdb goes unchecked. Germline CDR1 is SQVTM and CDR2 is ANQGSEA. The CDR3 loop spans 16 amino acids. The CDR3 loop reads CSVAGASGSYGETQYF.

The chain couples TRBV5-8 to TRBJ2-1. This CDR3 is built from 14 residues. CDR1 is SGHTS and CDR2 is YDEGEE in the germline V gene. CDR3 amino acids: CASSDRRSYNEQFF.

CDR3 amino acids: CSVEDLRQGYNEQFF. The gene calls are TRBV29-1 and TRBJ2-1; TCRdb reports TRBD1, a call that lacks DNA to check it against. Germline V lookup: CDR1 SQVTM, CDR2 ANQGSEA. The CDR3 spans 15 residues.

The chain recombines TRBV6-5 with TRBJ2-5; TCRdb designates TRBD1, a call that cannot be tested without DNA. The germline V gene has CDR1 MNHEY and CDR2 SVGAGI. The CDR3 runs to 12 residues. CDR3 loop: CASRDREETQYF.

This chain joins TRBV3-1 and TRBJ2-1. Germline loops: CDR1 LGHDT, CDR2 YNNKEL (reference sequence). The CDR3 consists of 14 residues. The CDR3 spells CASRSTDGYNEQFF.

This chain joins TRBV7-9 and TRBJ2-7; TCRdb lists TRBD1, though no DNA is available to test this call. This CDR3 has 15 amino acids. CDR1 is SEHNR and CDR2 is FQNEAQ in the germline V gene (reference sequence). The CDR3 is CASSQGTGSSYEQYF. Combining the CDR3 with reference TRBV7-9 and TRBJ2-7 gives the whole variable domain DTGVSQNPRHKITKRGQNVTFRCDPISEHNRLYWYRQTLGQGPEFLTYFQNEAQLEKSRLLSDRFSAERPKGSFSTLEIQRTEQGDSAMYLCASSQGTGSSYEQYFGPGTRLTVT.

The chain recombines TRBV28 with TRBJ2-7; TCRdb lists TRBD2, though no DNA is available to test this call. This CDR3 spans 16 amino acids. CDR1 is MDHEN, CDR2 SYDVKM, per germline. CDR3 protein: CASSFWTSGGFYEQYF.

The chain joins TRBV7-7 to TRBJ2-1; the D call of TRBD1 rests on TCRdb alone, since no DNA is present to check it. CDR3 length: 16 residues. The germline V gene encodes CDR1 SSHAT and CDR2 FNYEAQ (reference sequence). CDR3 amino acids: CASSLTEGVPNNEQFF.

The rearrangement uses TRBV4-1 and TRBJ2-7. The CDR3 consists of 17 residues. In germline, CDR1 is MGHRA, CDR2 YSYEKL. The CDR3 reads CASSERILSGSTYEQYF.

The genes are TRBV9 and TRBJ2-1. From germline, CDR1 is SGDLS and CDR2 YYNGEE. The CDR3 runs to 13 residues. This chain's CDR3 is CASSEGTPSEQFF.

The genes are TRBV29-1 and TRBJ1-2. The CDR3 loop spans 11 amino acids. The germline CDR1 and CDR2 sequences are SQVTM and ANQGSEA. The CDR3 sequence: CSVEGNYGYTF.

The chain has TRBV11-2 and TRBJ2-7; TCRdb names TRBD2, which stays unverified in the absence of DNA. Germline CDR1 is SGHAT and CDR2 is FQNNGV. There are 16 residues in the CDR3. Here the CDR3 reads CASSLDGQNSPYEQYF. Based on the CDR3 plus reference TRBV11-2 and TRBJ2-7, the full variable domain is EAGVAQSPRYKIIEKRQSVAFWCNPISGHATLYWYQQILGQGPKLLIQFQNNGVVDDSQLPKDRFSAERLKGVDSTLKIQPAKLEDSAVYLCASSLDGQNSPYEQYFGPGTRLTVT.

The rearrangement links TRBV6-4 to TRBJ2-1. Germline V gives CDR1 MRHNA, CDR2 SNTAGT. The CDR3 is made up of 14 amino acids. This CDR3 reads CASSAGNSYNEQFF.

The gene calls are TRBV7-2 and TRBJ2-2. CDR1 SGHTA and CDR2 FQGNSA come from the germline V gene. This CDR3 is built from 19 residues. CDR3 protein: CASSLVRLAGVPNTGELFF.

J is TRBJ1-5 and V is TRBV6-2 or TRBV6-3; without DNA, the TCRdb call of TRBD1 cannot be checked. The germline gives CDR1 MNHEY, CDR2 SVGEGT. This CDR3 has 16 amino acids. The CDR3 region is CASSYSRQSGNQPQHF.

The rearrangement joins TRBV15 to TRBJ2-5. CDR3 length: 13 residues. Germline assignment: CDR1 LNHNV and CDR2 YYDKDF (reference sequence). CDR3 residues: CATSRVIEETQYF.

This chain joins TRBV29-1 and TRBJ2-1; as DNA is missing, the TRBD1 call by TCRdb cannot be tested. This CDR3 is 15 amino acids long. CDR1 is SQVTM, CDR2 ANQGSEA, per germline. CDR3 region: CSVEFMDRENNEQFF.

The chain recombines TRBV7-9 with TRBJ2-1; TCRdb gives TRBD2 as the D gene, but with no DNA this cannot be confirmed. There are 15 residues in the CDR3. CDR1 and CDR2 from the germline V gene are SEHNR and FQNEAQ (reference sequence). The CDR3 sequence: CASSQTSGGSNEQFF.

The rearrangement links TRBV15 to TRBJ2-5; without DNA, the TCRdb call of TRBD1 cannot be checked. Germline V gives CDR1 LNHNV, CDR2 YYDKDF (reference sequence). This CDR3 is built from 15 residues. The CDR3 protein is CATSKGQGSQETQYF.